This T cell receptor beta chain was sequenced in a study of cytomegalovirus exposure and HLA in healthy donors. At the time of sampling, donors were nominally healthy, though unrecorded immune exposures were likely. Points on this clone: Its matching antigen is unknown.

Findings and caveats of the study: A later analysis linked a missense DCLRE1C variant to TCR beta V- and J-gene trimming.

Germline CDR1 and CDR2: SEHNR and FQNEAQ (reference sequence). V was shortened by 6 bases and J by 6 bases, with 14 bases between the two germline ends. This CDR3 contains 13 residues. In the PCR, 60 Vbeta and 13 Jbeta primers were used. TCRdb's copy holds only in-frame clones and misses some; the assay was immunoSEQ multiplex PCR. The table has approximately 150,000 clones, around two thirds seen once; the top ten hold 10%. The J gene is TRBJ1-1, the V gene TRBV7-9; D call uncertain. Material for sequencing was PBMCs. The receptor was isolated from a man in his thirties or forties in good health and CMV-seropositive. This CDR3 reads CASRGPYGAEAFF. CDR3 coding DNA: TGTGCCAGCAGAGGACCCTACGGGGCTGAAGCTTTCTTT. Supplemented by reference TRBV7-9 and TRBJ1-1, the full variable domain reads DTGVSQNPRHKITKRGQNVTFRCDPISEHNRLYWYRQTLGQGPEFLTYFQNEAQLEKSRLLSDRFSAERPKGSFSTLEIQRTEQGDSAMYLCASRGPYGAEAFFGQGTRLTVV.